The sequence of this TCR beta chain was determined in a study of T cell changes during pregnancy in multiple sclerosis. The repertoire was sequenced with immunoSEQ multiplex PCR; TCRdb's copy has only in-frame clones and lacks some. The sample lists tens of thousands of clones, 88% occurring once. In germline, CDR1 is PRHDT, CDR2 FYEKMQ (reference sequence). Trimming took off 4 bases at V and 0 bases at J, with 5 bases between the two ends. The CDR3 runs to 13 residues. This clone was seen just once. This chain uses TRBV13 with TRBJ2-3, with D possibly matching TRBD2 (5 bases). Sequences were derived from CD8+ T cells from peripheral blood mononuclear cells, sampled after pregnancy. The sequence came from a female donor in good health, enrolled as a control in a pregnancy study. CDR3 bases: TGTGCCAGCAGCTCGGGGAGCACAGATACGCAGTATTTT. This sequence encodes CASSSGSTDTQYF.